Shown below are 8 T cell receptor beta chains from a single sample sequenced in a study of blood T cell repertoires in COVID-19 (dated by TCRdb to about 2020). The library was built by means of the immunoSEQ multiplex PCR assay. What TCRdb holds here is the immuneACCESS table cut down to in-frame rearrangements. Part of the clones is not present; checked against another copy, under half of the missing clones reflect an unresolved V gene, and the others are unexplained. The sample table contains around 180,000 clones; only one count was recorded for around 77% of them. The ten largest clones add up to 15% to 20% of the sample. The sample taken for sequencing was peripheral blood. The origin of the receptors is a man aged 55-75 years with active or convalescent COVID-19.

This chain uses TRBV6-6 with TRBJ2-2; D is ambiguous. V lost 0 bases and J 7 bases, leaving 9 bases between the germline ends. The CDR3 extends over 14 amino acids. Per the germline V gene, CDR1 is MNHNY and CDR2 is SVGAGI (reference sequence). The CDR3 bases are TGTGCCAGCAGTTACTCCGCGGAAGGCGGGGAGCTGTTTTTT. It yields the protein CASSYSAEGGELFF.

The genes are TRBV7-8 and TRBJ1-4; D remains ambiguous. The ends were cut back, 5 bases at V and 4 bases at J, with 11 bases in the middle. In germline, CDR1 is SGHVS, CDR2 FQNEAQ. The CDR3 loop spans 14 amino acids. The CDR3 nucleotides read TGTGCCAGCAGCATCAGTAGGAGTAATGAAAAACTGTTTTTT. Its protein is CASSISRSNEKLFF.

The chain joins TRBV24-1 to TRBJ2-5; 8 nucleotides align to TRBD2. CDR1 is KGHDR, CDR2 SFDVKD, per germline. V gave up 4 bases and J gave up 4 bases; unmatched junction bases: 7. The CDR3 is 15 residues long. CDR3 protein: CATSDPGRGGETQYF. The CDR3, as DNA: TGTGCCACCAGTGACCCCGGACGGGGGGGAGAGACCCAGTACTTC.

This chain uses TRBV6-2 or TRBV6-3 with TRBJ1-2, with unresolved D. Germline assignment: CDR1 MNHEY and CDR2 SVGEGT. CDR3 length equals 13 residues. V was pared by 1 base and J by 7 bases, with 10 bases between. The CDR3, as DNA: TGTGCCAGCAGTTACTATCTGGGCTCTGGCTACACCTTC. Residues: CASSYYLGSGYTF.

V is TRBV7-8 and J is TRBJ1-1; 9 bases are shared with TRBD1. CDR1 is SGHVS, CDR2 FQNEAQ, per germline. The ends lost 5 bases at V and 5 bases at J; junction bases unmatched: 12. This CDR3 is 16 amino acids long. Written as DNA, the CDR3 is TGTGCCAGCAGCCCAGGGGGACAGGGTATAAGGACTGAAGCTTTCTTT. Translated, it gives CASSPGGQGIRTEAFF.

V and J are TRBV30 and TRBJ1-6; no definite D call. The length of the CDR3 is 13 residues. V lost 1 base to trimming and J lost 6 bases, with 7 bases between them. Germline values: CDR1 GTSNPN, CDR2 SVGIG (reference sequence). In DNA form, the CDR3 reads TGTGCCTGGAGTGGTCAGTCTAATTCACCCCTCCACTTT. It codes for CAWSGQSNSPLHF.

The genes are TRBV6-5 and TRBJ1-5; the match to TRBD1 covers 7 bases. The CDR3 is 14 residues long. In germline, CDR1 is MNHEY, CDR2 SVGAGI. The V gene end was trimmed by 6 bases and the J gene end by 7 bases; junction bases not matched to a gene: 9. For the CDR3, the DNA is TGTGCCAGCAGCCCCAGGGGGGCTGGCCAGCCCCAGCATTTT. This sequence encodes CASSPRGAGQPQHF.

V gene TRBV19 combines with J gene TRBJ1-4; the D gene is possibly TRBD1 (5 bases). CDR3 length: 14 amino acids. Germline loops: CDR1 LNHDA, CDR2 SQIVND (reference sequence). V was cut by 4 bases and J by 1 base, with 7 bases left in between. The CDR3 here is CASSTGLTNEKLFF. CDR3 sequence (DNA): TGTGCCAGTAGTACAGGGCTAACTAATGAAAAACTGTTTTTT.